What follows describes a single T cell receptor (beta chain). This CDR3 contains 16 residues. V lost 1 base, J lost 0 bases, and 9 bases lay in between. Germline CDR1 and CDR2: SGHAT and FQDESV (reference sequence). This entry belongs to a study of blood T cell repertoires in COVID-19. Overall study context: Researchers got acute and convalescent COVID-19 samples from the United States, Italy and Spain.

This table comes from immunoSEQ multiplex PCR, and its TCRdb copy is limited to in-frame clones, with some not included. The sample yields fewer than 35,000 clones, 70% to 90% seen once. The receptor's source is a man aged 65 to 85 with active COVID-19. This sequence joins TRBV11-1 and TRBJ2-2, with D hard to call. The material sequenced was peripheral blood. The CDR3 sequence is CASSLGLPSNTGELFF. CDR3 nucleotides: TGTGCCAGCAGCTTAGGACTGCCGTCGAACACCGGGGAGCTGTTTTTT.